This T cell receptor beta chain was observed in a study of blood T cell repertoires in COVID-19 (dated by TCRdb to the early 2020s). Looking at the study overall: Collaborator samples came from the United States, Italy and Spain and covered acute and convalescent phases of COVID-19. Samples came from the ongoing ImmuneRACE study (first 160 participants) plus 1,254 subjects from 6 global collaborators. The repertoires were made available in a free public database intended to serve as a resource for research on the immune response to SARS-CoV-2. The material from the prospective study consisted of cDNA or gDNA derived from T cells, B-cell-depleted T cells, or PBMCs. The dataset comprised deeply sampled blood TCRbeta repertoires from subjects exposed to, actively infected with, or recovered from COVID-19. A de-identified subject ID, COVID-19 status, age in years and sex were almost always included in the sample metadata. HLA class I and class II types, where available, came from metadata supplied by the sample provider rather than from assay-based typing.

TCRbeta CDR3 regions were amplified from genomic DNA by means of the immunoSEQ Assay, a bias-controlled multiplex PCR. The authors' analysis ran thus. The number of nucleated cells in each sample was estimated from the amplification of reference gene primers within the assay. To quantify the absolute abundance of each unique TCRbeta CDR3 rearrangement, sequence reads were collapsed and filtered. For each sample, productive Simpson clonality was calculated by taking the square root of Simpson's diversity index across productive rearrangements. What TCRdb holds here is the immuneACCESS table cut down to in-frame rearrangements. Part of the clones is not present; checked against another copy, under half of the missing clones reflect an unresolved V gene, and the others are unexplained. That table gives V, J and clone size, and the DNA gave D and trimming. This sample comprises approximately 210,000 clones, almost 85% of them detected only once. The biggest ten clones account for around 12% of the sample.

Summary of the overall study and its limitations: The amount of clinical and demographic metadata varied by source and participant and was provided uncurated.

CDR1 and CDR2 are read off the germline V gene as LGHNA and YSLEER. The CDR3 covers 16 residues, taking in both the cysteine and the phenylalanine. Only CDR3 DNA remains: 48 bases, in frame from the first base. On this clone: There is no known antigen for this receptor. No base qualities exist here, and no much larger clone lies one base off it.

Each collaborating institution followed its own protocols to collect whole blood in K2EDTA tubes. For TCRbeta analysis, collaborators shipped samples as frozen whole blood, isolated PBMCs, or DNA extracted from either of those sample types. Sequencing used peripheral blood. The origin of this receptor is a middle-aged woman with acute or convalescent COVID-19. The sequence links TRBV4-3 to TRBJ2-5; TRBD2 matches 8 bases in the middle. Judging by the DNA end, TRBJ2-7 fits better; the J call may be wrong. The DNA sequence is TGCGCCAGCAGCCAAGATTGGAGCGGGAGCTCCTACGAGCAGTACTTC. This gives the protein CASSQDWSGSSYEQYF.